This TCR beta chain is from a study of blood T cell repertoires in COVID-19. Sequencing was performed with immunoSEQ multiplex PCR; in TCRdb, only in-frame clones are kept and a portion is missing. The data contain approximately 330,000 clones, 90% of them singletons. About this clone: Germline and junction disagree at one end, which may indicate a read error.

CDR3 length equals 13 residues. The sequenced material came from peripheral blood. This sequence originates from a woman aged 40 to 50 with COVID-19, enrolled during active disease. The rearrangement joins TRBV12-3 or TRBV12-4 to TRBJ2-1; 9 positions agree with TRBD2. CDR3: CASSLAREGARVF. CDR3 DNA sequence: TGTGCCAGCAGTTTAGCGCGGGAGGGGGCCAGGGTCTTC.